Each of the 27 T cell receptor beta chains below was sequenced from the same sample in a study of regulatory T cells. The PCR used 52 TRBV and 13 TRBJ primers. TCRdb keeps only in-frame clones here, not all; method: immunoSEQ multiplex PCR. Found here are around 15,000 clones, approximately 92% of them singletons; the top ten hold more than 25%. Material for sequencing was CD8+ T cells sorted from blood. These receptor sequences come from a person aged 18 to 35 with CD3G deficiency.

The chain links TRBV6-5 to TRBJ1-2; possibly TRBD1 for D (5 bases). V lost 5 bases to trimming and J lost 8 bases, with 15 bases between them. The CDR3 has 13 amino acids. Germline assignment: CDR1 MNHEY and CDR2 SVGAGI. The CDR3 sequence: CASSHSLRGGYTF. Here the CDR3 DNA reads TGTGCCAGCAGTCACAGTTTGAGGGGCGGCTACACCTTC.

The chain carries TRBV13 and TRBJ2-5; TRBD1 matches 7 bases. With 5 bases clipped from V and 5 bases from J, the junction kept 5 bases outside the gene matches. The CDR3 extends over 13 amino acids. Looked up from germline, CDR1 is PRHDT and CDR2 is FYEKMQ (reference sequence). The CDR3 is CASSPSRGETQYF. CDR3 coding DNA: TGTGCCAGCAGCCCCTCCAGGGGGGAGACCCAGTACTTC.

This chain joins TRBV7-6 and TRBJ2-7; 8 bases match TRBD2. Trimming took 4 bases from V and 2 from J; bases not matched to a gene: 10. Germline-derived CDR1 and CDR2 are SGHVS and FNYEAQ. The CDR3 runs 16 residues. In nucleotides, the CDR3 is TGTGCCAGCAGCTCCCCGCGGAGCGGGGGTACCTACGAGCAGTACTTC. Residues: CASSSPRSGGTYEQYF.

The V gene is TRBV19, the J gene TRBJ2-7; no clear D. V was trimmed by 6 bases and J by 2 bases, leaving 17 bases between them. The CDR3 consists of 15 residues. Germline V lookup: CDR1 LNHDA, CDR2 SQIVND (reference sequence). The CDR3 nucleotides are TGTGCCAGTAGCACTACGGTCAGCGCCACCTACGAGCAGTACTTC. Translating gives CASSTTVSATYEQYF.

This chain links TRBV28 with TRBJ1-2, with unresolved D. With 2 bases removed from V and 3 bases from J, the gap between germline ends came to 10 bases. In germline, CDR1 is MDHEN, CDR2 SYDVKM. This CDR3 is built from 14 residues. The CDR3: CASSLRAAYYGYTF. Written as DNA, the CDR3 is TGTGCCAGCAGTTTAAGGGCCGCTTACTATGGCTACACCTTC.

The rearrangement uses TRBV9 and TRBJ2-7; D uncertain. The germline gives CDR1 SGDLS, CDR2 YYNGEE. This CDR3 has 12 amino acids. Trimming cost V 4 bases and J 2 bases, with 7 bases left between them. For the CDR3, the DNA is TGTGCCAGCAGCACACGACCCTACGAGCAGTACTTC. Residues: CASSTRPYEQYF.

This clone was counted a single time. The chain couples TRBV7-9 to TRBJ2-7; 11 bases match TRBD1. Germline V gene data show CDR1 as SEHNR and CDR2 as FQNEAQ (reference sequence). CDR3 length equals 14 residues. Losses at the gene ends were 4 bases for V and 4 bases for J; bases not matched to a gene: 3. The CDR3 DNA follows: TGTGCCAGCAGCTCCCGGGACAGGGGGTACGAGCAGTACTTC. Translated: CASSSRDRGYEQYF.

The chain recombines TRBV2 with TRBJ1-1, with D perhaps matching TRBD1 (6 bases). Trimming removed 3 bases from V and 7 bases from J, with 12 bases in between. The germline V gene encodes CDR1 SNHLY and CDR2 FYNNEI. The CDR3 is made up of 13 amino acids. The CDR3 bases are TGTGCCAGCAGTGAGGCGAGGGGGAATGAAGCTTTCTTT. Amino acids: CASSEARGNEAFF.

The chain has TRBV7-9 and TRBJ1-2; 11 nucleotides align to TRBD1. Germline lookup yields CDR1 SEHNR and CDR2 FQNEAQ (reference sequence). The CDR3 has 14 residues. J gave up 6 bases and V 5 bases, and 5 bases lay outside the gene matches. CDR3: CASSHRDRGDGYTF. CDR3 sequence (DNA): TGTGCCAGCAGCCACCGGGACAGGGGGGATGGCTACACCTTC.

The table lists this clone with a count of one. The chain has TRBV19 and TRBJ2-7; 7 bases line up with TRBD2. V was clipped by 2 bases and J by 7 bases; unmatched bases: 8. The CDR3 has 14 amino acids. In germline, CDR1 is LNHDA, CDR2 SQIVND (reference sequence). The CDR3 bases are TGTGCCAGTAGTATAACCGGGGGGATGGTGGAGCAGTACTTC. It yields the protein CASSITGGMVEQYF.

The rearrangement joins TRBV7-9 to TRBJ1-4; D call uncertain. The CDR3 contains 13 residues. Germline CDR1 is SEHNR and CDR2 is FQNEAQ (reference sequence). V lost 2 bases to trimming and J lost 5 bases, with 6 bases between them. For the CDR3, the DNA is TGTGCCAGCAGCTTACCAGGAAATGAAAAACTGTTTTTT. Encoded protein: CASSLPGNEKLFF.

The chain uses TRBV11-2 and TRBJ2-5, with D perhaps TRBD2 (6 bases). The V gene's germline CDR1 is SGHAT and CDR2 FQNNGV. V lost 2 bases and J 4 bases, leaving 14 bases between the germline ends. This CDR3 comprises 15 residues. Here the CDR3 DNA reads TGTGCCAGCAGCTTATGGGCGGAGGGCGGAGAGACCCAGTACTTC. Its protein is CASSLWAEGGETQYF. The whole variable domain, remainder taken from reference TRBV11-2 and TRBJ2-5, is EAGVAQSPRYKIIEKRQSVAFWCNPISGHATLYWYQQILGQGPKLLIQFQNNGVVDDSQLPKDRFSAERLKGVDSTLKIQPAKLEDSAVYLCASSLWAEGGETQYFGPGTRLLVL.

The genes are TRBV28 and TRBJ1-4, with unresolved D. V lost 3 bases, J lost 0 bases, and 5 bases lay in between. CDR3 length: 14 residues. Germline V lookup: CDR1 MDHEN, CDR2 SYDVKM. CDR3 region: CASSFGATNEKLFF. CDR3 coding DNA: TGTGCCAGCAGTTTTGGTGCAACTAATGAAAAACTGTTTTTT.

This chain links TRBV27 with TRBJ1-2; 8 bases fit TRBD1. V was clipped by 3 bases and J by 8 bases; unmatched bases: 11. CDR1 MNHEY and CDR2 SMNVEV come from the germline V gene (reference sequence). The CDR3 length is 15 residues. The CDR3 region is CASSFGGQAPEGYTF. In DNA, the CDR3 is TGTGCCAGCAGTTTTGGGGGACAGGCTCCTGAAGGCTACACCTTC.

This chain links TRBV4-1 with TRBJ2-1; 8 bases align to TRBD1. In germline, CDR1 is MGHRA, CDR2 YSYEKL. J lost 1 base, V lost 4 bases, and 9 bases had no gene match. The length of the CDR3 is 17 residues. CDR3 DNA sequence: TGCGCCAGCAGCCCGAACCGGGACAGGAATTCCTACAATGAGCAGTTCTTC. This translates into CASSPNRDRNSYNEQFF.

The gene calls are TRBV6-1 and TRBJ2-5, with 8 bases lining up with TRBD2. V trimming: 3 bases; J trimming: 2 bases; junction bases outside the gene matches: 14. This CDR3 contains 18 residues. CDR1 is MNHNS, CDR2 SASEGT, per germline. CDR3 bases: TGTGCCAGCAGTGATCAGTTAACGGGGGGGCCGGGGCAAGAGACCCAGTACTTC. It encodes CASSDQLTGGPGQETQYF.

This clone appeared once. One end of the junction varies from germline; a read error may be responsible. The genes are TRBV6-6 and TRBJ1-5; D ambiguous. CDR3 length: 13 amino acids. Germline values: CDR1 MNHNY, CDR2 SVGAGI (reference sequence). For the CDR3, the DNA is TGTGCCACCAGTCATGGGGTTAATCAGCCCCAGCATTTT. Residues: CATSHGVNQPQHF.

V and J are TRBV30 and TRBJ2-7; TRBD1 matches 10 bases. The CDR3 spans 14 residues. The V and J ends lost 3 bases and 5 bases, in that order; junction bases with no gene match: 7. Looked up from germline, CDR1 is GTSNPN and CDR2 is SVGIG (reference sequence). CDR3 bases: TGTGCCTGGAGCGCAACCGGGACAGGGGACGAGCAGTACTTC. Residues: CAWSATGTGDEQYF. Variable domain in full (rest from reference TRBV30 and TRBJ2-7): SQTIHQWPATLVQPVGSPLSLECTVEGTSNPNLYWYRQAAGRGLQLLFYSVGIGQISSEVPQNLSASRPQDRQFILSSKKLLLSDSGFYLCAWSATGTGDEQYFGPGTRLTVT.

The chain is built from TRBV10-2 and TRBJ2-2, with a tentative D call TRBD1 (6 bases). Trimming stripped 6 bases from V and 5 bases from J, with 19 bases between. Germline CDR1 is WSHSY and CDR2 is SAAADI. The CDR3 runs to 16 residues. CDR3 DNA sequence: TGCGCCAGCAGACCCGGGTTCAGGGGTGAGACCGGGGAGCTGTTTTTT. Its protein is CASRPGFRGETGELFF.

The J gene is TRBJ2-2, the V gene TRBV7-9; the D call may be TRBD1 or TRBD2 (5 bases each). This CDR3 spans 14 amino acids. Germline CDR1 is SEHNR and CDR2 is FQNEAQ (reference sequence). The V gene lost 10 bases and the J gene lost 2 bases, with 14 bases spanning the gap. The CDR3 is CATDGDLNTGELFF. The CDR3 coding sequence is TGTGCCACCGACGGGGACCTTAACACCGGGGAGCTGTTTTTT.

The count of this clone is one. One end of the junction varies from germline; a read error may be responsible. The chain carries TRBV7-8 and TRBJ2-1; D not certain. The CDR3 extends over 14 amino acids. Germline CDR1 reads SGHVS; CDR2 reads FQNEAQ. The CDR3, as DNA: TGTGCCAGCAGCTTAGAACGGAACTACAATGGGCAGTTCTTC. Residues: CASSLERNYNGQFF.

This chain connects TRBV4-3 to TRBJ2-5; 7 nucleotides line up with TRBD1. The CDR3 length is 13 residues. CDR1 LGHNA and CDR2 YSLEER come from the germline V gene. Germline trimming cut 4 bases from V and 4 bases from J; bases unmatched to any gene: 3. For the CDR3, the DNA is TGCGCCAGCAGCCGACGGGACAGAGAGACCCAGTACTTC. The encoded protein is CASSRRDRETQYF.

The DNA for the CDR3 is TGTGCCAGCAGCTTTCATCCTAGCGGGGACGGCACAGATACGCAGTATTTT. Amino acids: CASSFHPSGDGTDTQYF. The V and J genes are TRBV7-9 and TRBJ2-3, with 9 bases matching TRBD2. V gave up 3 bases and J gave up 1 base; unmatched junction bases: 8. The CDR3 totals 17 residues. Germline CDR1 is SEHNR and CDR2 is FQNEAQ (reference sequence).

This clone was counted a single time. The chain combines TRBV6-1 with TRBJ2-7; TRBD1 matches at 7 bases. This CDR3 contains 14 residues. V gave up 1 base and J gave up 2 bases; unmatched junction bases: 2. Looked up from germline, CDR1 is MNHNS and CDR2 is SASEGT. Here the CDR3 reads CASSEGGQTYEQYF. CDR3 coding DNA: TGTGCCAGCAGTGAAGGGGGACAGACCTACGAGCAGTACTTC.

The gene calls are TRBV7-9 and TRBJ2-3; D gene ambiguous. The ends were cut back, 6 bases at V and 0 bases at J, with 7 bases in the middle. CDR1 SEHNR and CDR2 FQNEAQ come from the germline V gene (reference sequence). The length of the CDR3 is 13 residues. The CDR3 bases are TGTGCCAGCAGGACTCTGAGCACAGATACGCAGTATTTT. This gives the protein CASRTLSTDTQYF.

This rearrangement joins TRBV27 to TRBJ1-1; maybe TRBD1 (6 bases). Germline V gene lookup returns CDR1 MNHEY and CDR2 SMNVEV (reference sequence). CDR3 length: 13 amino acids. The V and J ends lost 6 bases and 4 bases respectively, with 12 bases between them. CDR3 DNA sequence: TGTGCCAGCAGGATAGGGGGTGGCACTGAAGCTTTCTTT. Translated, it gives CASRIGGGTEAFF.

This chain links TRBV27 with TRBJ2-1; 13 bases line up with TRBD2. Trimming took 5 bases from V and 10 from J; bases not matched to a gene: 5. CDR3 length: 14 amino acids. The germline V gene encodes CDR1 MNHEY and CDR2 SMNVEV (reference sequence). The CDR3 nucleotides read TGTGCCAGCAGTCCGCAGGGACTAGCGGGGGAGCAGTTCTTC. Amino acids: CASSPQGLAGEQFF.